The text below deals with one TCR beta chain. What it binds is not known. This CDR3 has 15 amino acids. Trimming took off 1 base at V and 7 bases at J, with 14 bases between the two ends. In germline, CDR1 is SGHVS, CDR2 FQNEAQ. The data stem from a study of cytomegalovirus exposure and HLA in healthy donors. Findings of the study overall: Specificity for CMV antigens was confirmed in vitro for a few of the CMV-associated chains. The study recorded 160 or so TCR beta chains that were cytomegalovirus-associated.

Both 60 Vbeta primers and 13 Jbeta primers went into the PCR. TCRdb's copy holds only in-frame clones and misses some; the assay was immunoSEQ multiplex PCR. The data hold 120,000 or so clones, with roughly 78% observed a single time. The chain is built from TRBV7-8 and TRBJ1-5, with D perhaps matching TRBD1 (5 bases). Sequencing was done on a sample of PBMCs. The clonotype comes from a man aged 35-49 years in good health and CMV-seronegative. The CDR3 bases are TGTGCCAGCAGCTTAGGTGGGCAGGGAAACCAGCCCCAGCATTTT. It is translated as CASSLGGQGNQPQHF.